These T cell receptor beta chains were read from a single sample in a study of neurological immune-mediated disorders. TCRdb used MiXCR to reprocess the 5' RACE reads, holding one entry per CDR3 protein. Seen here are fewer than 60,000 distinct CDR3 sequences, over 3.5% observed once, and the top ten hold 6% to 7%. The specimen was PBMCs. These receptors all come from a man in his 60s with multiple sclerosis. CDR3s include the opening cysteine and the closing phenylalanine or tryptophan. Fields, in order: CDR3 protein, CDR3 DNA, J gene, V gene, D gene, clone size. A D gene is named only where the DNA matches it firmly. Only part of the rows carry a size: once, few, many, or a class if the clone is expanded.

CDR3: CATSDSETRIFNEQFF
DNA: TGTGCCACCAGTGATTCTGAGACTAGGATCTTCAATGAGCAGTTCTTC
J: TRBJ2-1
V: TRBV24-1
D: -
size: many

CDR3: CASSLSPGWGTEAFF
DNA: TGTGCCAGCAGCTTGTCTCCAGGGTGGGGCACTGAAGCTTTCTTT
J: TRBJ1-1
V: TRBV5-5
D: -
size: -

CDR3: CASRRQGAYEQYF
DNA: TGCGCCAGCAGACGGCAGGGAGCCTACGAGCAGTACTTC
J: TRBJ2-7
V: TRBV5-1
D: -
size: many

CDR3: CASSEAAGLPGYTF
DNA: TGTGCCAGCAGTGAAGCGGCCGGGCTCCCGGGCTACACCTTC
J: TRBJ1-2
V: TRBV2
D: -
size: few

CDR3: CSARPTGGTGNTIYF
DNA: TGCAGTGCTAGACCCACAGGGGGCACTGGAAACACCATATATTTT
J: TRBJ1-3
V: TRBV20-1
D: TRBD1
size: many

CDR3: CSAAGTANQPQHF
DNA: TGCAGTGCTGCCGGGACAGCCAATCAGCCCCAGCATTTT
J: TRBJ1-5
V: TRBV20-1
D: TRBD1
size: many

CDR3: CASSERDTGELFF
DNA: TGTGCCAGCAGTGAGCGGGACACCGGGGAGCTGTTTTTT
J: TRBJ2-2
V: TRBV6-4
D: -
size: medium-sized

CDR3: CASSFPGVGTEAFF
DNA: TGCGCCAGCAGCTTTCCAGGGGTTGGGACTGAAGCTTTCTTT
J: TRBJ1-1
V: TRBV5-1
D: -
size: many

CDR3: CASSVPGSKTGELFF
DNA: TGCGCCAGCTCCGTCCCCGGGTCTAAGACCGGGGAGCTGTTTTTT
J: TRBJ2-2
V: TRBV5-1
D: -
size: many

CDR3: CSASVGGTQYF
DNA: TGCAGTGCTAGCGTAGGCGGTACGCAGTATTTT
J: TRBJ2-3
V: TRBV20-1
D: -
size: many

CDR3: CASSLETGRETQYF
DNA: TGCGCCAGCAGCTTGGAAACAGGGCGAGAGACCCAGTACTTC
J: TRBJ2-5
V: TRBV5-1
D: -
size: many

CDR3: CASRDQNTEAFF
DNA: TGCGCCAGCAGGGACCAAAACACTGAAGCTTTCTTT
J: TRBJ1-1
V: TRBV5-1
D: -
size: many

CDR3: CSASPGHMNTEAFF
DNA: TGCAGTGCTAGCCCGGGACATATGAACACTGAAGCTTTCTTT
J: TRBJ1-1
V: TRBV20-1
D: -
size: many

CDR3: CASSPSVLGLGATYNEQFF
DNA: TGCGCCAGCAGCCCCTCGGTACTAGGATTAGGAGCGACCTACAATGAGCAGTTCTTC
J: TRBJ2-1
V: TRBV4-1
D: -
size: -

CDR3: CSAGTSGNTDTQYF
DNA: TGCAGTGCTGGGACTAGCGGGAACACAGATACGCAGTATTTT
J: TRBJ2-3
V: TRBV20-1
D: TRBD2
size: few

CDR3: CSARIGPGELFF
DNA: TGCAGTGCTCGTATAGGGCCCGGGGAGCTGTTTTTT
J: TRBJ2-2
V: TRBV20-1
D: -
size: few

CDR3: CASSLEGPLYEQYF
DNA: TGCGCCAGCAGCTTGGAGGGACCATTATACGAGCAGTACTTC
J: TRBJ2-7
V: TRBV5-1
D: -
size: many

CDR3: CSETTSGSPNEQFF
DNA: TGCAGCGAGACCACTAGCGGGAGTCCCAATGAGCAGTTCTTC
J: TRBJ2-1
V: TRBV29-1
D: TRBD2
size: many

CDR3: CAGGSPLHF
DNA: TGTGCCGGCGGATCACCCCTCCACTTT
J: TRBJ1-6
V: TRBV7-7
D: -
size: many

CDR3: CSALWEQGDYGYTF
DNA: TGCAGTGCTCTATGGGAACAGGGTGACTATGGCTACACCTTC
J: TRBJ1-2
V: TRBV20-1
D: -
size: many

CDR3: CASSLGWEAFF
DNA: TGTGCCAGCAGCTTGGGCTGGGAAGCTTTCTTT
J: TRBJ1-1
V: TRBV5-6
D: -
size: many

CDR3: CASSETAFRMQYF
DNA: TGTGCCAGCAGTGAGACTGCCTTCCGGATGCAGTATTTT
J: TRBJ2-3
V: TRBV6-5
D: -
size: many

CDR3: CSARGLVGYEQYF
DNA: TGCAGTGCTAGGGGACTAGTCGGCTACGAGCAGTACTTC
J: TRBJ2-7
V: TRBV20-1
D: TRBD2
size: -

CDR3: CASSHPDTYAMNTEAFF
DNA: TGTGCCAGCAGCCATCCCGACACGTACGCAATGAACACTGAAGCTTTCTTT
J: TRBJ1-1
V: TRBV3-1
D: -
size: many

CDR3: CSAPALAAPRDTQYF
DNA: TGCAGTGCTCCCGCCCTAGCGGCGCCTAGGGATACGCAGTATTTT
J: TRBJ2-3
V: TRBV20-1
D: TRBD2
size: many

CDR3: CASIGVGGTGELFF
DNA: TGCGCCAGCATCGGTGTAGGGGGCACCGGGGAGCTGTTTTTT
J: TRBJ2-2
V: TRBV5-1
D: -
size: many

CDR3: CASSFLLAPREVQETQYF
DNA: TGTGCCAGCAGTTTTTTGCTAGCCCCAAGGGAAGTCCAAGAGACCCAGTACTTC
J: TRBJ2-5
V: TRBV12-3/TRBV12-4
D: -
size: many

CDR3: CSAQAFRTGFDQPQHF
DNA: TGCAGTGCTCAAGCTTTTCGGACAGGGTTTGATCAGCCCCAGCATTTT
J: TRBJ1-5
V: TRBV20-1
D: TRBD1
size: few

CDR3: CASSLKTSSSSYNSPLHF
DNA: TGCGCCAGCAGCTTAAAAACAAGTTCTAGCTCCTATAATTCACCCCTCCACTTT
J: TRBJ1-6
V: TRBV5-1
D: -
size: many

CDR3: CSARLDPFGLGQWGNQPQHF
DNA: TGCAGTGCTAGATTGGATCCCTTTGGATTGGGGCAATGGGGCAATCAGCCCCAGCATTTT
J: TRBJ1-5
V: TRBV20-1
D: -
size: many

CDR3: CASSLTGYDQETQYF
DNA: TGCGCCAGCAGCCTGACGGGGTACGACCAAGAGACCCAGTACTTC
J: TRBJ2-5
V: TRBV5-1
D: -
size: many

CDR3: CASSDPGGQETQYF
DNA: TGCGCCAGCAGCGACCCCGGGGGCCAAGAGACCCAGTACTTC
J: TRBJ2-5
V: TRBV5-1
D: -
size: many

CDR3: CASAQGEEGREQYF
DNA: TGTGCCAGCGCTCAGGGGGAGGAAGGGAGGGAGCAGTACTTC
J: TRBJ2-7
V: TRBV6-6
D: -
size: -

CDR3: CASTIGRLSYEQYF
DNA: TGTGCCAGCACCATTGGGCGTCTCTCCTACGAGCAGTACTTC
J: TRBJ2-7
V: TRBV7-8
D: -
size: many

CDR3: CSAAQNFNEQFF
DNA: TGCAGTGCCGCACAGAATTTCAATGAGCAGTTCTTC
J: TRBJ2-1
V: TRBV20-1
D: -
size: many

CDR3: CASSPWAGETQYF
DNA: TGTGCCAGCAGCCCTTGGGCGGGGGAGACCCAGTACTTC
J: TRBJ2-5
V: TRBV7-2
D: -
size: many

CDR3: CASSPKNEQYF
DNA: TGTGCCAGCAGTCCCAAGAACGAGCAGTACTTC
J: TRBJ2-7
V: TRBV6-8
D: -
size: many

CDR3: CASSLETDNEQFF
DNA: TGTGCCAGCAGCTTGGAAACAGATAATGAGCAGTTCTTC
J: TRBJ2-1
V: TRBV5-6
D: -
size: many

CDR3: CASTNGDSYEQYF
DNA: TGTGCCAGCACCAACGGGGACAGCTACGAGCAGTACTTC
J: TRBJ2-7
V: TRBV5-5
D: TRBD1
size: many

CDR3: CASSVGGTASQPQHF
DNA: TGTGCCAGCAGCGTAGGTGGGACAGCCAGCCAGCCCCAGCATTTT
J: TRBJ1-5
V: TRBV9
D: TRBD1
size: many

CDR3: CASSSLGPNNEQFF
DNA: TGTGCCAGCAGCTCGTTGGGACCTAACAATGAGCAGTTCTTC
J: TRBJ2-1
V: TRBV5-6
D: -
size: many

CDR3: CASSFRTGGSPLHF
DNA: TGCGCCAGCAGCTTTCGGACAGGGGGTTCACCCCTCCACTTT
J: TRBJ1-6
V: TRBV5-1
D: TRBD1
size: many